Listed here is a single T cell receptor beta chain. What it binds is not known. This CDR3 spans 13 amino acids. Trimming took off 3 bases at V and 1 base at J, with 6 bases between the two ends. CDR1 is LNHDA, CDR2 SQIVND, per germline (reference sequence). This record belongs to a study of OX40 agonist ivuxolimab in advanced cancers. Study-wide results and caveats: Normalized T-cell clonal expansion was also low in a subset of nonresponders.

Data came from immunoSEQ multiplex PCR; TCRdb stores just in-frame clones and leaves some out. The sample lists 25,000 to 30,000 clones; around four fifths were seen once. The TCR sequence derives from an adult with an advanced solid tumor such as melanoma, head and neck, liver or kidney cancer. This chain uses TRBV19 with TRBJ1-1; D gene unclear. Sequencing used CD4+ or CD8+ T cells sorted from blood, obtained in a trial of the OX40 agonist ivuxolimab. The CDR3 DNA sequence: TGTGCCAGTAGTATCTGGGGGAACACTGAAGCTTTCTTT. Translation: CASSIWGNTEAFF.